The table lists the clone carrying this T cell receptor beta chain with many counts. This sample is drawn from a study of early T cells in non-severe SARS-CoV-2 infection. CDR1 is SGHVS, CDR2 FNYEAQ, per germline. The V end was cut by 1 base, the J end by 7 bases, with 14 bases between. The CDR3 totals 15 residues. TCRdb passed the 5' RACE reads through MiXCR, listing each CDR3 protein once. The repertoire holds about 15,000 distinct CDR3 sequences, with about 6% as singletons. This receptor was identified in an adult who was a healthcare worker with PCR-confirmed SARS-CoV-2 infection or an uninfected control (not recorded which). The chain has TRBV7-6 and TRBJ2-1; weak D call: TRBD2 (5 bases). The material sequenced was whole blood, taken at baseline. The CDR3 sequence: CASSLGGVGFNEQFF. The CDR3 DNA sequence: TGTGCCAGCAGCTTAGGGGGAGTCGGTTTTAATGAGCAGTTCTTC.